The 11 T cell receptor beta chains below all came from one sample that was sequenced in a study of vaccination and CD4 T cells after COVID-19. The Oncomine TCR Beta short-read assay generated sequence data from the DNA of cultured CD4+ T cells. Using its own MiXCR run on the PCR reads, TCRdb lists one record per CDR3 protein. The sample includes approximately 21,000 distinct CDR3 sequences, roughly 29% of them seen just once. The antigens these receptors bind are not known. Treatment noted: approximately 11-day PBMC culture with coronavirus spike peptide pools or control peptides (ViraFEST assay). The source material was cultured CD4+ T cells from blood. These receptor sequences come from a human donor with COVID-19.

This clonotype was counted between two and nine times. This chain joins TRBV6-1 and TRBJ2-7, with D possibly TRBD1 on 8 matching bases. The CDR3 spans 17 residues. V dropped 5 bases and J dropped 1 base, with 21 bases sitting between them. Germline V gene sequence: CDR1 MNHNS, CDR2 SASEGT. The CDR3 here is CASSRGSLQGGSYEQYF. As DNA, the CDR3 is TGTGCCAGCAGTCGGGGGTCTTTACAGGGGGGGTCCTACGAGCAGTACTTC.

This clonotype was seen more than once but under ten times. CDR3 loop: CASTYGDRGRKNIQYF. For the CDR3, the DNA is TGTGCCAGCACCTACGGGGACAGGGGGCGAAAAAACATTCAGTACTTC. The chain combines TRBV6-2 or TRBV6-3 with TRBJ2-4, with 12 bases that match TRBD1. This CDR3 is built from 16 residues. Germline loops: CDR1 MNHEY, CDR2 SVGEGT. Germline trimming cut 7 bases from V and 4 bases from J; bases unmatched to any gene: 8.

The chain joins TRBV12-3 or TRBV12-4 to TRBJ2-7; D is unclear. The V gene lost 2 bases and the J gene lost 7 bases, with 3 bases spanning the gap. The CDR3 length is 10 residues. Here the CDR3 DNA reads TGTGCCAGCAGTTTAAGGGAGCAGTACTTC. Translation gives CASSLREQYF.

This chain uses TRBV7-2 with TRBJ2-3; the match to TRBD2 covers 12 bases. The CDR3 is 14 residues long. CDR1 is SGHTA, CDR2 FQGNSA, per germline. The junction had 0 bases not matched to a gene; V was cut back by 4 bases and J by 4 bases. The CDR3 sequence is CASSWTSGADTQYF. CDR3 nucleotide sequence: TGTGCCAGCAGCTGGACTAGCGGGGCAGATACGCAGTATTTT.

V usage is TRBV7-2 and J usage is TRBJ2-4; 13 positions match TRBD2. The J segment lost 1 base and the V segment lost 5 bases, leaving 2 bases of the junction unmatched. Germline lookup yields CDR1 SGHTA and CDR2 FQGNSA. The CDR3 totals 16 residues. The CDR3 nucleotides read TGTGCCAGCAGCCTGACTAGCGGGGGGGCCAAAAACATTCAGTACTTC. It translates to CASSLTSGGAKNIQYF. The whole variable domain, remainder taken from reference TRBV7-2 and TRBJ2-4, is GAGVSQSPSNKVTEKGKDVELRCDPISGHTALYWYRQSLGQGLEFLIYFQGNSAPDKSGLPSDRFSAERTGGSVSTLTIQRTQQEDSAVYLCASSLTSGGAKNIQYFGAGTRLSVL.

This clonotype was seen a handful of times. The chain links TRBV6-2 or TRBV6-3 to TRBJ2-6, with 7 bases identical to TRBD1. The CDR3 has 19 residues. V was pared by 2 bases and J by 0 bases, with 10 bases of the junction left unmatched. CDR1 is MNHEY, CDR2 SVGEGT, per germline. The CDR3 nucleotides read TGTGCCAGCAGTTACCCTAAGACAGGGTTCCTCTCTGGGGCCAACGTCCTGACTTTC. Translating it yields CASSYPKTGFLSGANVLTF.

The chain recombines TRBV19 with TRBJ2-1; TRBD1 aligns across 11 bases. The CDR3 totals 15 residues. Germline assignment: CDR1 LNHDA and CDR2 SQIVND (reference sequence). The J segment lost 7 bases and the V segment lost 5 bases, leaving 7 bases of the junction unmatched. CDR3 DNA sequence: TGTGCCAGTAGTCAAGGACAGGGGGCTTGGAATGAGCAGTTCTTC. This encodes CASSQGQGAWNEQFF. Using reference TRBV19 and TRBJ2-1 for the parts outside the CDR3, the full variable domain is DGGITQSPKYLFRKEGQNVTLSCEQNLNHDAMYWYRQDPGQGLRLIYYSQIVNDFQKGDIAEGYSVSREKKESFPLTVTSAQKNPTAFYLCASSQGQGAWNEQFFGPGTRLTVL.

The chain joins TRBV28 to TRBJ1-3; D is unclear. V was clipped by 7 bases and J by 6 bases, with 7 bases between them. The V gene's germline CDR1 is MDHEN and CDR2 SYDVKM. CDR3 size: 11 residues. CDR3 region: CASTDVNTIYF. DNA of the CDR3: TGTGCCAGCACAGATGTAAACACCATATATTTT.

This clonotype has only a few counts. V is TRBV5-4 and J is TRBJ2-3; TRBD2 agrees at 14 bases. The CDR3 is made up of 19 amino acids. V lost 3 bases and J lost 0; bases outside the gene matches: 9. Looked up from germline, CDR1 is SGHNT and CDR2 is YYREEE (reference sequence). In DNA form, the CDR3 reads TGTGCCAGCAGCTCTGGACTAGCGGGGGGACGTGCTAGCACAGATACGCAGTATTTT. The encoded protein is CASSSGLAGGRASTDTQYF.

This chain links TRBV6-5 with TRBJ1-4; 7 bases fit TRBD1. The CDR3 extends over 15 amino acids. After removal of 0 bases from V and 7 bases from J, the junction contained 5 bases not matched to a gene. Germline V lookup: CDR1 MNHEY, CDR2 SVGAGI. In DNA form, the CDR3 reads TGTGCCAGCAGTTACTCGGGACAGAGTCCTGAAAAACTGTTTTTT. Translation: CASSYSGQSPEKLFF.

J is TRBJ2-3 and V is TRBV7-3, with 11 bases aligning to TRBD2. The junction had 5 bases not matched to a gene; V was cut back by 2 bases and J by 4 bases. The CDR3 length is 16 residues. Germline CDR1 and CDR2: SGHTA and FQGTGA. The CDR3 protein is CASSLFSGGASDTQYF. CDR3 sequence (DNA): TGTGCCAGCAGCTTATTTAGCGGGGGGGCCTCAGATACGCAGTATTTT.